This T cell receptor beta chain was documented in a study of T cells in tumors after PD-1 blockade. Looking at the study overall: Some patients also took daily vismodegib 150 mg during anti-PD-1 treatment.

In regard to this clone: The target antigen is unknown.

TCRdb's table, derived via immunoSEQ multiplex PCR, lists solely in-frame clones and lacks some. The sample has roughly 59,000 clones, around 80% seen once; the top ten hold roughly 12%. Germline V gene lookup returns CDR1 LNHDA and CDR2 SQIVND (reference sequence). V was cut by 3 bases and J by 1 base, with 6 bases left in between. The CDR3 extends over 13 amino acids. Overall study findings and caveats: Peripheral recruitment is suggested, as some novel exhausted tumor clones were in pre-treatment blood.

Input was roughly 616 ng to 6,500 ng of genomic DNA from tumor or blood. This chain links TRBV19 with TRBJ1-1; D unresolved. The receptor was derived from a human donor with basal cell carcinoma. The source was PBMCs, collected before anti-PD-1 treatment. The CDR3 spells CASSIARNTEAFF. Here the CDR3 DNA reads TGTGCCAGTAGTATTGCCCGGAACACTGAAGCTTTCTTT.